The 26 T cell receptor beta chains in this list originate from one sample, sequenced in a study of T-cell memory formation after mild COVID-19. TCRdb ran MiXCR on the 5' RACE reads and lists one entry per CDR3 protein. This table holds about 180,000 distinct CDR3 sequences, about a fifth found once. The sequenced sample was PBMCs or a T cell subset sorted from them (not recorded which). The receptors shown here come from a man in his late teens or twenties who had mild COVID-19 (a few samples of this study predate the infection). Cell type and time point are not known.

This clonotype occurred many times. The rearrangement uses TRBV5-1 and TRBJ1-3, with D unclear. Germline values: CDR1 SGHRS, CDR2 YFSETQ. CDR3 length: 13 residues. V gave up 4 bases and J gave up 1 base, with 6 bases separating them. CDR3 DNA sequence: TGCGCCAGCAGCCCGGGTTCTGGAAACACCATATATTTT. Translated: CASSPGSGNTIYF.

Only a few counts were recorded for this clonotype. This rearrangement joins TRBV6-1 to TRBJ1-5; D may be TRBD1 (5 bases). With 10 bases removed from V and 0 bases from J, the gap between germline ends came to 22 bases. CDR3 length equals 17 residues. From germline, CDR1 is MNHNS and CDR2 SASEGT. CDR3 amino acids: CATGRAPTAYSNQPQHF. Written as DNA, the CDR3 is TGTGCCACTGGGAGGGCCCCGACAGCTTATAGCAATCAGCCCCAGCATTTT.

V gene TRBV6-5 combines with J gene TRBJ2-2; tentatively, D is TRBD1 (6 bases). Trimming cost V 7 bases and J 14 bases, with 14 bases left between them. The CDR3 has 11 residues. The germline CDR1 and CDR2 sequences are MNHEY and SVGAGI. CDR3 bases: TGTGCCAGCACCTTCCGGGACATACTGTTTTTT. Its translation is CASTFRDILFF.

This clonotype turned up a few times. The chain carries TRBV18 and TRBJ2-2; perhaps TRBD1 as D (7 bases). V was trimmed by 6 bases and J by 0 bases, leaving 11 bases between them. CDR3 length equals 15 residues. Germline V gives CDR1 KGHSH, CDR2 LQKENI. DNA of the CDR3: TGTGCCAGCTCGCAGGGGGGAACGAACACCGGGGAGCTGTTTTTT. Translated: CASSQGGTNTGELFF.

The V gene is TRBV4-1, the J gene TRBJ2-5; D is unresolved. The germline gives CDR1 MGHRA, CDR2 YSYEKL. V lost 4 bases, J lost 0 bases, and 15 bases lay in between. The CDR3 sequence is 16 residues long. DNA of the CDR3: TGCGCCAGCAGCCCACCCGGTAGGGTTAACCAAGAGACCCAGTACTTC. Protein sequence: CASSPPGRVNQETQYF.

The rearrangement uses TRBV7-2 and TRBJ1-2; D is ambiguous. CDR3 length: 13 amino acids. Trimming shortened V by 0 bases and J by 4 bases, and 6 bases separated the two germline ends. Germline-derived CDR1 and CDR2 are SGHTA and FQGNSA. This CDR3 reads CASSLAGSYGYTF. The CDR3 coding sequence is TGTGCCAGCAGCTTAGCAGGGTCCTATGGCTACACCTTC.

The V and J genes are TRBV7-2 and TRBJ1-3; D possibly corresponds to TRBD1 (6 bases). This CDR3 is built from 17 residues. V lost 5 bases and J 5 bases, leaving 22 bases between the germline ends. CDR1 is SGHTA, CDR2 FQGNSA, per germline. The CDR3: CASSVPDGQTPRNTIYF. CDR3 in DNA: TGTGCCAGCAGCGTACCCGATGGACAGACACCACGAAACACCATATATTTT.

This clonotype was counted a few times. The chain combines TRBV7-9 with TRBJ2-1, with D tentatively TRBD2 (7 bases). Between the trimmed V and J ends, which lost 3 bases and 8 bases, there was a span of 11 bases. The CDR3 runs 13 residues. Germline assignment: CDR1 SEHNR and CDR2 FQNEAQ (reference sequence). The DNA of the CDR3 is TGTGCCAGCAGCTTTCGGCGGGGGCATGAGCAGTTCTTC. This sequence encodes CASSFRRGHEQFF.

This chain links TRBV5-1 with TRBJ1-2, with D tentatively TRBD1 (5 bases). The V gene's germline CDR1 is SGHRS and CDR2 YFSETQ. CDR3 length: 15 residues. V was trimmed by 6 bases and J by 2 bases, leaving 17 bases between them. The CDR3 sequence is CASNWGGARNYGYTF. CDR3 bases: TGCGCCAGCAACTGGGGTGGGGCTCGGAACTATGGCTACACCTTC.

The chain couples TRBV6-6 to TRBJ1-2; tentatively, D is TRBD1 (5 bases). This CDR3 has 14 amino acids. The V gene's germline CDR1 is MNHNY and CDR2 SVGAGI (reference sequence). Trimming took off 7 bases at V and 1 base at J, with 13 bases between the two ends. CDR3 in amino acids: CASTSVQVNYGYTF. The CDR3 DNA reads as TGTGCCAGCACCTCGGTACAGGTTAACTATGGCTACACCTTC.

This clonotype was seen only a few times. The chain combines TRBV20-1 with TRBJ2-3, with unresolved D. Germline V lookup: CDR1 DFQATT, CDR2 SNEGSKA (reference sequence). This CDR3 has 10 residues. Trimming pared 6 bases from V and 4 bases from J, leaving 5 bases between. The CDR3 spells CSAGPDTQYF. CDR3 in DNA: TGCAGTGCCGGTCCAGATACGCAGTATTTT.

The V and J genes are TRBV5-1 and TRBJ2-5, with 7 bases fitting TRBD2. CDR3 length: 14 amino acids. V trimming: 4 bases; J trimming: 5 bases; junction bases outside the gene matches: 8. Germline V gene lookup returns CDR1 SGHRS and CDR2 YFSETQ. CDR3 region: CASSPWEGRETQYF. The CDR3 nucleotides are TGCGCCAGCAGCCCGTGGGAGGGCCGGGAGACCCAGTACTTC.

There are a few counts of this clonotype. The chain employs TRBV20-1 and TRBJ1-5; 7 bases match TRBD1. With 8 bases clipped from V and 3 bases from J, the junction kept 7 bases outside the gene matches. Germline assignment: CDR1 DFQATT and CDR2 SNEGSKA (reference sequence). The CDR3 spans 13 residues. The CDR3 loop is CSTRGQHNQPQHF. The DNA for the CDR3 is TGCAGTACGCGGGGACAGCACAATCAGCCCCAGCATTTT.

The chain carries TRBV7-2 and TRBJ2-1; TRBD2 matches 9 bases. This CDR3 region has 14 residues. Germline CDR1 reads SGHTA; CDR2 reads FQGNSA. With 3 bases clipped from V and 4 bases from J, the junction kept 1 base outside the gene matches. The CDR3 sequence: CASSFLAGYNEQFF. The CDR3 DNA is TGTGCCAGCAGCTTTCTAGCGGGGTACAATGAGCAGTTCTTC.

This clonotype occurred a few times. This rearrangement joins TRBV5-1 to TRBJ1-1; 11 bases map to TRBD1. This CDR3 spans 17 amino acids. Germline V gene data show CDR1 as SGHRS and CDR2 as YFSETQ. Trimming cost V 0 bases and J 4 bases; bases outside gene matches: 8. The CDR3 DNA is TGCGCCAGCAGCTTGGCCGGTGTGGACAGGGGGCCCACTGAAGCTTTCTTT. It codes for CASSLAGVDRGPTEAFF. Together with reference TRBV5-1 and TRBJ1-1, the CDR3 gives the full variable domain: KAGVTQTPRYLIKTRGQQVTLSCSPISGHRSVSWYQQTPGQGLQFLFEYFSETQRNKGNFPGRFSGRQFSNSRSEMNVSTLELGDSALYLCASSLAGVDRGPTEAFFGQGTRLTVV.

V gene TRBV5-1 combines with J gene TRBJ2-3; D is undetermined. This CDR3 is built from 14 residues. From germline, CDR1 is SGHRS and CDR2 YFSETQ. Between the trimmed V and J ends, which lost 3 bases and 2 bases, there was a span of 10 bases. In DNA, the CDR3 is TGCGCCAGCAGCTCCCAGCAGTACACAGATACGCAGTATTTT. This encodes CASSSQQYTDTQYF.

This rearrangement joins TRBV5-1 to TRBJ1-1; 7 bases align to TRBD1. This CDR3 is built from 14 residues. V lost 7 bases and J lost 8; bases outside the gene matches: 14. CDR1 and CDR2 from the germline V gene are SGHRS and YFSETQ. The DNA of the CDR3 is TGCGCCAGCGGATCCTCCCAGGGACAGCTCGAAGCTTTCTTT. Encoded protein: CASGSSQGQLEAFF. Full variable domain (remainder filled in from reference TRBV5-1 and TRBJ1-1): KAGVTQTPRYLIKTRGQQVTLSCSPISGHRSVSWYQQTPGQGLQFLFEYFSETQRNKGNFPGRFSGRQFSNSRSEMNVSTLELGDSALYLCASGSSQGQLEAFFGQGTRLTVV.

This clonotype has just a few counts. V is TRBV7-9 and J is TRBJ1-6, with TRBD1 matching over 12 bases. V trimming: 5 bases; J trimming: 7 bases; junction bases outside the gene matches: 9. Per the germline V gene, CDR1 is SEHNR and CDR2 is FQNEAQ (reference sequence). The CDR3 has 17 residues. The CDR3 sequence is CASSPGTGGAANSPLHF. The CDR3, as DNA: TGTGCCAGCAGCCCCGGGACAGGGGGCGCGGCGAATTCACCCCTCCACTTT.

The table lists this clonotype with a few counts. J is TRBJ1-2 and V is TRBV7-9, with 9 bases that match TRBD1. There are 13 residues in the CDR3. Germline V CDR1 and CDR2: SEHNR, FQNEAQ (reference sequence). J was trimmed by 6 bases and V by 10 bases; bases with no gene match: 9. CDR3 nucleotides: TGTGCCACCGCACAGGGGGCCCGAAATGGCTACACCTTC. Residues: CATAQGARNGYTF.

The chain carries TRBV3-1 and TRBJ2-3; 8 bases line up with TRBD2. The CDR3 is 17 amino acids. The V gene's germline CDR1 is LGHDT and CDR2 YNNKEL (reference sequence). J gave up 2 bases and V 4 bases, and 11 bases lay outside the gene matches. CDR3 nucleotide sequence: TGTGCCAGCAGCCCAGGATTCGCGGGGGGACTCACAGATACGCAGTATTTT. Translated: CASSPGFAGGLTDTQYF.

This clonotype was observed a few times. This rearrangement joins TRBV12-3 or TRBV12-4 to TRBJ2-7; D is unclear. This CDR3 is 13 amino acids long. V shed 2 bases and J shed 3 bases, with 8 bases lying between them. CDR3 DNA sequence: TGTGCCAGCAGTTTATTAAACAACTACGAGCAGTACTTC. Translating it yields CASSLLNNYEQYF.

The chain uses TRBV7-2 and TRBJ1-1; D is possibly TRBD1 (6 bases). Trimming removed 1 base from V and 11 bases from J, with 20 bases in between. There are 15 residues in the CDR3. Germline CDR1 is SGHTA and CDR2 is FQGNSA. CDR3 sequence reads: CASSLDRGTRHRAFF. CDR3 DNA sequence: TGTGCCAGCAGCTTAGATCGCGGGACAAGACATAGGGCTTTCTTT.

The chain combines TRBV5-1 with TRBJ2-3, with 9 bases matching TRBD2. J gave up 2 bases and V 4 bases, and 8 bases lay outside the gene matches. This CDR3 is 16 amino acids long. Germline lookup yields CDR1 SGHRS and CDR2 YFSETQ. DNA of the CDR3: TGCGCCAGCAGCACCCCTAGCGGGGAGATCACAGATACGCAGTATTTT. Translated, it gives CASSTPSGEITDTQYF.

For the CDR3, the DNA is TGTGCCAGCAGCTTAAACGGACTAGCGGGGGAGTTTGATACGCAGTATTTT. This translates into CASSLNGLAGEFDTQYF. This rearrangement joins TRBV7-3 to TRBJ2-3; TRBD2 aligns across 13 bases. V was pared by 1 base and J by 6 bases, with 7 bases of the junction left unmatched. Germline V gene sequence: CDR1 SGHTA, CDR2 FQGTGA. This CDR3 has 17 residues.

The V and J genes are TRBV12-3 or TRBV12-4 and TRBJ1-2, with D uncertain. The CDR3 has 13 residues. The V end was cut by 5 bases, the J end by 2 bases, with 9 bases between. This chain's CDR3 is CASSPHTNYGYTF. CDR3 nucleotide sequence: TGTGCCAGCAGTCCGCATACAAACTATGGCTACACCTTC.

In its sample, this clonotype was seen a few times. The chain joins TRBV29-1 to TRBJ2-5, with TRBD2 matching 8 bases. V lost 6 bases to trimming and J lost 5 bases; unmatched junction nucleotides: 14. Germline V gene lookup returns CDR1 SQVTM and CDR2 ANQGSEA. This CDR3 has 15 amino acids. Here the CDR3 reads CSVEPTSAAGETQYF. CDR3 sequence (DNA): TGCAGCGTCGAGCCGACTAGCGCGGCTGGGGAGACCCAGTACTTC.